This T cell receptor beta chain was sequenced during a study of blood T cell repertoires in COVID-19 (TCRdb year 2020). Regarding the research as a whole: Samples from collaborators originated in the United States, Italy and Spain and spanned both the acute and convalescent phases of COVID-19. The material from the prospective study consisted of cDNA or gDNA derived from T cells, B-cell-depleted T cells, or PBMCs. Where available, HLA class I and class II types were taken from metadata supplied by the sample provider and were not determined by assay-based typing. A freely available public database, intended as a resource for researchers studying the immune response to SARS-CoV-2, is where the repertoires were released. The sample metadata nearly always contained a de-identified subject ID, COVID-19 status, age in years and sex. The samples were drawn from two sources: the first 160 participants of the ongoing ImmuneRACE study, and 950 to 1,500 subjects contributed by 6 global collaborators. Deeply sampled blood TCRbeta repertoires from subjects exposed to, actively infected with, or recovered from COVID-19 were included in the dataset.

At one collaborating source in Seattle, patients were enrolled during active infection and were followed longitudinally through the course of disease. Whole blood was collected in K2EDTA tubes by collaborating institutions according to the institutions' own protocols. Collaborator samples were shipped for TCRbeta analysis as frozen whole blood, isolated PBMCs, or DNA extracted from either sample type. Germline trimming amounts to 1 base on V and 7 bases on J, with 7 as the count of junction bases outside the gene matches. The CDR3, cysteine through phenylalanine, is 17 amino acids long. The entry retains the CDR3 DNA only, 51 bases that are in frame from base 1. CDR1 and CDR2 are read off the germline V gene as KGHDR and SFDVKD. TCRbeta CDR3 regions were amplified from genomic DNA using the immunoSEQ Assay, a bias-controlled multiplex PCR. In the paper's pipeline: The number of nucleated cells in each sample was estimated by amplification of reference gene primers within the assay. To quantify the absolute abundance of each unique TCRbeta CDR3 rearrangement, sequence reads were collapsed and filtered. For each sample, productive Simpson clonality was calculated as the square root of Simpson's diversity index across productive rearrangements. TCRdb provides this immuneACCESS table in a form limited to in-frame rearrangements. Some clones are lacking; in checked studies, under half of them reflect an unresolved V gene, and why the rest are absent is not known. The V and J calls and clone size were taken over from that table, and D and trimming were inferred from the DNA. Counted in this sample were about 160,000 clones; about 87% of them appeared once. In total, the top ten clones hold 9% to 12% of the sample.

A remark on this clone: It lacks a known antigen. One base away there is no much larger clone; base qualities are not given.

On the study overall, not on this receptor specifically: Clinical and demographic metadata were provided uncurated, with the amount varying by source and participant.

The receptor was derived from a woman in her seventies with COVID-19, enrolled during active disease. Recombination connected TRBV24-1 to TRBJ2-3; 13 bases in the junction line up with TRBD2. The sample consisted of peripheral blood. The sequence in DNA is TGTGCCACCAGTGATTTAACTAGCGGGGGGGCCGTGAATACGCAGTATTTT. Protein translation: CATSDLTSGGAVNTQYF.